The 3 T cell receptor beta chains below come from one sample, sequenced in a study of blood T cell repertoires in COVID-19. Sequenced by immunoSEQ multiplex PCR; TCRdb stores in-frame clones only, minus some. The sample lists roughly 110,000 clones, roughly four fifths seen once, with 6.2% in the top ten. The specimen sequenced was peripheral blood. The receptors originated from a man older than 75 with COVID-19, enrolled during active disease.

Regarding this clone: It may be a read error: a sequence one base away is much more abundant. The rearrangement links TRBV6-6 to TRBJ2-7, with TRBD1 matching over 10 bases. The germline CDR1 and CDR2 sequences are MNHNY and SVGAGI (reference sequence). The CDR3 is 15 residues long. V was clipped by 2 bases and J by 7 bases; unmatched bases: 8. The CDR3: CASSYSGTGVREQYF. The CDR3 bases are TGTGCCAGCAGTTACAGTGGGACAGGGGTTAGGGAGCAGTACTTC.

This rearrangement joins TRBV19 to TRBJ1-2; D gene uncertain. This CDR3 has 15 residues. V lost 1 base to trimming and J lost 8 bases, with 17 bases between them. Germline loops: CDR1 LNHDA, CDR2 SQIVND (reference sequence). The CDR3 loop is CASSIATEPLWGYTF. DNA of the CDR3: TGTGCCAGTAGTATAGCCACGGAGCCCTTGTGGGGCTACACCTTC.

The chain joins TRBV13 to TRBJ2-2; TRBD2 matches 13 bases. Looked up from germline, CDR1 is PRHDT and CDR2 is FYEKMQ (reference sequence). The CDR3 is made up of 17 amino acids. The junction had 3 bases not matched to a gene; V was cut back by 5 bases and J by 0 bases. CDR3 in DNA: TGTGCCAGCAGCCAGGGACTAGCGGGAACGAACACCGGGGAGCTGTTTTTT. Translation gives CASSQGLAGTNTGELFF.